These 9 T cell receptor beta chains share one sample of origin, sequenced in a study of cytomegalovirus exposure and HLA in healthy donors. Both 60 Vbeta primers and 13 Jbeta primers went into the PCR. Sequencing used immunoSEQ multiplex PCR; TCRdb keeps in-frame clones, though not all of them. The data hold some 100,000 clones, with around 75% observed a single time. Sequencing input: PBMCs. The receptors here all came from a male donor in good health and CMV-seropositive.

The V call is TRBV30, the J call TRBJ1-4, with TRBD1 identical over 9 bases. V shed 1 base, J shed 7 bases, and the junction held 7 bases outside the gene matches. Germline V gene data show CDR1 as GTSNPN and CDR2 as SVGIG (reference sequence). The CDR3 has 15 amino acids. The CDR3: CAWSDPGTGSEKLFF. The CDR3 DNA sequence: TGTGCCTGGAGTGATCCCGGGACAGGGAGTGAAAAACTGTTTTTT. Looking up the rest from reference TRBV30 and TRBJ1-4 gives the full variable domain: SQTIHQWPATLVQPVGSPLSLECTVEGTSNPNLYWYRQAAGRGLQLLFYSVGIGQISSEVPQNLSASRPQDRQFILSSKKLLLSDSGFYLCAWSDPGTGSEKLFFGSGTQLSVL.

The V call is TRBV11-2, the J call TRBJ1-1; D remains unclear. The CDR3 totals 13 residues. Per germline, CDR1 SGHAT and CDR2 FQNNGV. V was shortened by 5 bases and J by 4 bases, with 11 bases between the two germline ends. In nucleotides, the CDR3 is TGTGCCAGCAGCCCTCAGAGGCGCACTGAAGCTTTCTTT. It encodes CASSPQRRTEAFF.

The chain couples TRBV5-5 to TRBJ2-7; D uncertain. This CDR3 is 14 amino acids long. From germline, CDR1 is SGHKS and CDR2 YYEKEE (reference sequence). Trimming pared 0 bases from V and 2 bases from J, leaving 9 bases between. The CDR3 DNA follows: TGTGCCAGCAGCTTGGAGACTTGGGCCTACGAGCAGTACTTC. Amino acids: CASSLETWAYEQYF.

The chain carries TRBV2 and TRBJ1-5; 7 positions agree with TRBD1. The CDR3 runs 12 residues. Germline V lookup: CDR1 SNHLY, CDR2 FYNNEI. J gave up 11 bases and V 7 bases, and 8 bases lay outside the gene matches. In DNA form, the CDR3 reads TGTGCCAGCACCCACCGACAGGGATCCCAGCATTTT. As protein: CASTHRQGSQHF.

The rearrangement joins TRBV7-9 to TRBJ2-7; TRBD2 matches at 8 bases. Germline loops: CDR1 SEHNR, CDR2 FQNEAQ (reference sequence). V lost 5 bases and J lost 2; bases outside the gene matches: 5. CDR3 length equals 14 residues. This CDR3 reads CASSLPGGPYEQYF. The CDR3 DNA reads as TGTGCCAGCAGCCTTCCGGGGGGGCCCTACGAGCAGTACTTC.

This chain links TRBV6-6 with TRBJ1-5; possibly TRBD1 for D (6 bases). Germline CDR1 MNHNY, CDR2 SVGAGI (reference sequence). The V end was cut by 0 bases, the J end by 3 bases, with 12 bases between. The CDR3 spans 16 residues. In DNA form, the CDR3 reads TGTGCCAGCAGTTACTCGACACAGGGATTCAATCAGCCCCAGCATTTT. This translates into CASSYSTQGFNQPQHF.

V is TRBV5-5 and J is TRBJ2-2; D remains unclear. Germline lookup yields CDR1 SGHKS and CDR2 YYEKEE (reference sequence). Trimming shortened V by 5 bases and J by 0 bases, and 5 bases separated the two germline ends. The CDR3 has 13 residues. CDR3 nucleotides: TGTGCCAGCAGGGCGGCGAACACCGGGGAGCTGTTTTTT. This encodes CASRAANTGELFF.

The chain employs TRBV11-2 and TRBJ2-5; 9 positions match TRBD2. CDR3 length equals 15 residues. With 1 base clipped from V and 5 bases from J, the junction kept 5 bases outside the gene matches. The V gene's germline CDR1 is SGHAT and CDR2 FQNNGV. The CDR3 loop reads CASSLGGGAWETQYF. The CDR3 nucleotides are TGTGCCAGCAGCTTAGGCGGGGGGGCTTGGGAGACCCAGTACTTC.

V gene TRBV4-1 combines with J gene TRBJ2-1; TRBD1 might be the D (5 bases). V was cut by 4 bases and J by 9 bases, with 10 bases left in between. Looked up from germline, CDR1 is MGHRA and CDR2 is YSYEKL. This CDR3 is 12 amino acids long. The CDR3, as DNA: TGCGCCAGCAGCCCCAGGGTCGGTGAGCAGTTCTTC. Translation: CASSPRVGEQFF.